The rows below give T cell receptor beta chains drawn from one sample of a study of OX40 agonist ivuxolimab in advanced cancers. Using immunoSEQ multiplex PCR, the repertoire was profiled, and TCRdb retains in-frame clones only, with some absent. The repertoire has around 100,000 clones, nearly 90% of them found once; the top ten carry around 0.16%. Sequences were derived from CD4+ or CD8+ T cells sorted from blood, sampled in a trial of the OX40 agonist ivuxolimab. The receptors here all came from an adult with an advanced solid tumor such as melanoma, head and neck, liver or kidney cancer. CDR3s include the opening cysteine and the closing phenylalanine or tryptophan. D genes are given only for firm matches. Some rows have no size entry. The others give once, few or many, or a class for an expanded clone.

cdr3_length d_call j_call clone_size v_call cdr3_nt cdr3_aa
11 - TRBJ2-7 - TRBV11-2 TGTGCCAGCAGCACCTACGAGGAGCAGTACTTC CASSTYEEQYF
15 - TRBJ2-3 - TRBV6-1 TGTGCCAGCAGTGAACGGGCTTTTCGAGCAGATACGCAGTATTTT CASSERAFRADTQYF
10 - TRBJ1-1 - TRBV30 TGTGCCTGGAGACAGGCGGTGGCTTTCTTT CAWRQAVAFF
14 TRBD1 TRBJ2-7 - TRBV5-1 TGCGCCAGCAGCTTGAGGGACAGGGCCTACGAGCAGTACTTC CASSLRDRAYEQYF
13 TRBD1 TRBJ1-2 few TRBV6-5 TGTGCCAGCAGCCGCGGACAGGGGTTGGGCTACACCTTC CASSRGQGLGYTF
14 - TRBJ2-2 once TRBV27 TGTGCCAGCAGTTCCCATCAGGACACCGGGGAGCTGTTTTTT CASSSHQDTGELFF
15 - TRBJ2-5 - TRBV5-6 TGTGCCAGCAGCTTGGGACCAGGTATCCAAGAGACCCAGTACTTC CASSLGPGIQETQYF
13 - TRBJ1-5 - TRBV6-1 TGTGCCAGCAGAACGGGGGACAATCAGCCCCAGCATTTT CASRTGDNQPQHF
13 - TRBJ2-3 - TRBV6-4 TGTGCCAGCAGCTACAGAGACACAGATACGCAGTATTTT CASSYRDTDTQYF
13 - TRBJ1-2 - TRBV6-5 TGTGCCAGCTCCCCCCGGGTGAACTATGGCTACACCTTC CASSPRVNYGYTF
11 - TRBJ2-1 - TRBV18 TGTGCCAGCTCAAATGTGAATGAGCAGTTCTTC CASSNVNEQFF
15 TRBD1 TRBJ1-1 once TRBV30 TGTGCCTGGAGTTTCGGAGGGACAGGGGGCACTGAAGCTTTCTTT CAWSFGGTGGTEAFF
17 TRBD2 TRBJ2-2 - TRBV9 TGTGCCAGCAGCGCCTCGACTAGCGGGGCGAACACCGGGGAGCTGTTTTTT CASSASTSGANTGELFF
13 - TRBJ2-5 - TRBV10-3 TGTGCCAATAGGGGGGCGTACCAAGAGACCCAGTACTTC CANRGAYQETQYF
13 - TRBJ2-4 few TRBV6-5 TGTGCCAGCAGTTCTCAGGGATGGGGAAATAGGTACTTC CASSSQGWGNRYF
14 - TRBJ1-5 few TRBV9 TGTGCCAGCATCCCCGATGGCAGTAATCAGCCCCAGCATTTT CASIPDGSNQPQHF
15 TRBD2 TRBJ2-1 - TRBV5-1 TGCGCCAGCAGCTTGAGCGGGAGGGCCGGTAATGAGCAGTTCTTC CASSLSGRAGNEQFF
16 TRBD2 TRBJ2-1 - TRBV7-2 TGTGCCAGCAGCCCCGGGGGGGCCGTATCCTACAATGAGCAGTTCTTC CASSPGGAVSYNEQFF
15 - TRBJ2-1 - TRBV2 TGTGCCAGCAGTGACGGAGTGGCGAGGCTAGATGAGCAGTTCTTC CASSDGVARLDEQFF
14 - TRBJ2-7 - TRBV5-6 TGTGCCAGCAGCTTGGCCGTGGGCGTAGGGGAGCAGTACTTC CASSLAVGVGEQYF
15 - TRBJ2-1 - TRBV6-1 TGTGCCAGCACCGTTAGCCTTTCCTCCTACAATGAGCAGTTCTTC CASTVSLSSYNEQFF
13 - TRBJ2-7 - TRBV6-1 TGTGCCAGCTCGGGGTCGAGCTCCTACGAGCAGTACTTC CASSGSSSYEQYF
12 TRBD2 TRBJ2-5 - TRBV2 TGTGCCAGGGGACTAAACCAAGAGACCCAGTACTTC CARGLNQETQYF
14 - TRBJ2-2 - TRBV6-5 TGTGCCAGCAGTTCTCTCGCGTACACCGGGGAGCTGTTTTTT CASSSLAYTGELFF
15 - TRBJ1-3 - TRBV6-5 TGTGCCAGCAGTTCAACCCCAGGCTCTGGAAACACCATATATTTT CASSSTPGSGNTIYF
15 - TRBJ1-4 few TRBV9 TGTGCCAGCAGCGTAGATGGGGGCCCAAATGAAAAACTGTTTTTT CASSVDGGPNEKLFF
13 - TRBJ1-1 - TRBV5-8 TGTGCCAGCAGCTTGAAACAGCGGAGTGAAGCTTTCTTT CASSLKQRSEAFF
15 - TRBJ2-5 - TRBV21-1 TGTGCCAGCAGCCCCCGATACAGGGGATCCGAGACCCAGTACTTC CASSPRYRGSETQYF
14 - TRBJ2-5 - TRBV2 TGTGCCAGCAAGCCAGCGATGTACCAAGAGACCCAGTACTTC CASKPAMYQETQYF
13 - TRBJ2-5 - TRBV27 TGTGCCAGCAGTTTCCCCCACGGGGGTCCCCAGTACTTC CASSFPHGGPQYF
14 TRBD1 TRBJ1-1 - TRBV7-2 TGTGCCAGCAGCACTGGACAGGGGACAACTGAAGCTTTCTTT CASSTGQGTTEAFF
16 TRBD1 TRBJ1-3 - TRBV9 TGTGCCAGCAGCGTAGACGGGACAGGGCCAGGAAACACCATATATTTT CASSVDGTGPGNTIYF
14 - TRBJ1-1 - TRBV5-1 TGCGCCAGCAGCTGGGACACTACGAACACTGAAGCTTTCTTT CASSWDTTNTEAFF
14 - TRBJ2-1 - TRBV5-1 TGCGCCAGCAAGACCGGGATCCTCCCTGGGGAGCAGTTCTTC CASKTGILPGEQFF
13 - TRBJ2-1 - TRBV6-5 TGTGCCAGCAGTTACTTGGGCTACAATGAGCAGTTCTTC CASSYLGYNEQFF
10 - TRBJ2-3 - TRBV28 TGTGCCACCGACACAGATACGCAGTATTTT CATDTDTQYF
12 - TRBJ1-6 few TRBV5-4 TGTGCCAGCAGCTTGATGGATTCACCCCTCCACTTT CASSLMDSPLHF
14 - TRBJ1-2 - TRBV2 TGTGCCAGCAGTGTGGTGGACGGACCGGATGGCTACACCTTC CASSVVDGPDGYTF
13 - TRBJ2-5 - TRBV29-1 TGCAGCGTCCTGCCCCCAGGGTTCGAGACCCAGTACTTC CSVLPPGFETQYF
15 TRBD1 TRBJ2-7 - TRBV5-1 TGCGCCAGCAGCTGGATGGGACAGAGCTCCTACGAGCAGTACTTC CASSWMGQSSYEQYF
12 - TRBJ2-5 - TRBV28 TGTGCCAGCACTGGGGTTGGAGAGACCCAGTACTTC CASTGVGETQYF
15 - TRBJ2-6 - TRBV5-4 TGTGCCAGCAGCCCCAGGGGGGCTGGGGCCAACGTCCTGACTTTC CASSPRGAGANVLTF
15 - TRBJ2-2 - TRBV18 TGTGCCAGCTCACCGCGACAGATCGGAACCGGGGAGCTGTTTTTT CASSPRQIGTGELFF
14 - TRBJ1-4 - TRBV28 TGTGCCAGCAGTCCAGGGGCCCGTAATGAAAAACTGTTTTTT CASSPGARNEKLFF
13 TRBD2 TRBJ2-5 - TRBV2 TGTCTCACCCGGCGGGAGCGCCCTGAGACCCAGTACTTC CLTRRERPETQYF
16 - TRBJ2-7 once TRBV12-1 TGTGCCAGCAGCTCAGAATCGGGACAACCCACCTACGAGCAGTACTTC CASSSESGQPTYEQYF
14 - TRBJ2-7 - TRBV5-1 TGCGCCAGCAGCTTGGGTACAGGAGCCTACGAGCAGTACTTC CASSLGTGAYEQYF
15 TRBD1 TRBJ1-2 - TRBV9 TGTGCCAGCAGCGTAGCGGGACAGGGGAACTATGGCTACACCTTC CASSVAGQGNYGYTF
16 TRBD2 TRBJ2-3 - TRBV5-1 TGCGCCAGCAGATACGGACTAGCGGGAGTCACAGATACGCAGTATTTT CASRYGLAGVTDTQYF
16 TRBD1 TRBJ2-1 - TRBV4-2 TGTGCCAGCAGCCCGGGACAGGGGAGCTCCTACAATGAGCAGTTCTTC CASSPGQGSSYNEQFF
15 TRBD2 TRBJ2-3 - TRBV7-9 TGTGCCAGCAGCTTGAGACTAGCGGCCACAGATACGCAGTATTTT CASSLRLAATDTQYF
15 TRBD2 TRBJ2-7 - TRBV5-1 TGCGCCAGCAGCCCACTAGCGTCTAACTCCTACGAGCAGTACTTC CASSPLASNSYEQYF
13 TRBD1 TRBJ2-7 - TRBV6-1 TGTGCCAGCAGTGCAACAGGGGTAAACGAGCAGTACTTC CASSATGVNEQYF
15 - TRBJ2-1 - TRBV7-2 TGTGCCAGCAGCTTAGCGCGTTCTATGTTCTATGAGCAGTTCTTC CASSLARSMFYEQFF